The 19 T cell receptor beta chains listed next were all sequenced from one sample in a study of CD8+ T cells in alopecia areata. Treatment specified: oral pan-JAK inhibitor, 5-10 mg twice daily. In each case, RNA was isolated and then reverse transcribed into cDNA as the sequencing template. Sequencing was performed with immunoSEQ multiplex PCR; in TCRdb, only in-frame clones are kept and a portion is missing. Here the sample spans about 190,000 clones, 55% to 70% being singletons. This sample comprised CD4+ T cells sorted from blood, obtained at week 4, from a patient treated with tofacitinib. These receptors were collected from a human donor with alopecia areata.

This CDR3 is CATGNSYNEQFF. CDR3 nucleotides: TGTGCCACCGGGAATTCCTACAATGAGCAGTTCTTC. The V gene is TRBV15, the J gene TRBJ2-1; D is unresolved. Germline CDR1 LNHNV, CDR2 YYDKDF (reference sequence). The CDR3 contains 12 residues. V gave up 8 bases and J gave up 1 base, with 6 bases separating them.

This clone turned up a few times. Distinct nucleotide sequences in the sample also encode this CDR3. The rearrangement links TRBV30 to TRBJ2-2; unclear D gene. The CDR3 has 12 residues. CDR1 is GTSNPN, CDR2 SVGIG, per germline (reference sequence). V lost 3 bases and J 4 bases, leaving 6 bases between the germline ends. The CDR3 spells CAWSPGTGELFF. The DNA of the CDR3 is TGTGCCTGGAGCCCCGGCACCGGGGAGCTGTTTTTT.

The chain combines TRBV7-2 with TRBJ2-7; 10 bases agree with TRBD2. The junction had 16 bases not matched to a gene; V was cut back by 2 bases and J by 6 bases. The V gene's germline CDR1 is SGHTA and CDR2 FQGNSA. This CDR3 has 18 amino acids. CDR3 bases: TGTGCCAGCAGCTTAAGACTAGCGGGCGGTGGATTTACTATCGAGCAGTACTTC. Its translation is CASSLRLAGGGFTIEQYF.

V usage is TRBV30 and J usage is TRBJ2-7; D remains unclear. Germline CDR1 is GTSNPN and CDR2 is SVGIG (reference sequence). This CDR3 is built from 12 residues. Trimming removed 0 bases at V and 8 bases at J, with 11 bases between. The CDR3 nucleotides are TGTGCCTGGAGTGTACGCGCCCCACAGCAGTACTTC. As protein: CAWSVRAPQQYF. The variable domain in full, with the rest retrieved from reference TRBV30 and TRBJ2-7, is SQTIHQWPATLVQPVGSPLSLECTVEGTSNPNLYWYRQAAGRGLQLLFYSVGIGQISSEVPQNLSASRPQDRQFILSSKKLLLSDSGFYLCAWSVRAPQQYFGPGTRLTVT.

The V call is TRBV29-1, the J call TRBJ2-7; no clear D. The germline V gene encodes CDR1 SQVTM and CDR2 ANQGSEA. The CDR3 has 12 residues. V was shortened by 4 bases and J by 3 bases, with 10 bases between the two germline ends. The chain's CDR3 is CSVVLGDYEQYF. The CDR3 coding sequence is TGCAGCGTTGTTTTAGGAGACTACGAGCAGTACTTC.

In this sample, this clone turned up a few times. The V gene is TRBV29-1, the J gene TRBJ1-1, with 7 bases fitting TRBD1. The trim removed 1 base at V and 10 bases at J, leaving 9 bases unmatched. Germline V gene lookup returns CDR1 SQVTM and CDR2 ANQGSEA. There are 13 residues in the CDR3. As DNA, the CDR3 is TGCAGCGTTGAAGTAGGGGGCGTCCGTGGAGCTTTCTTT. This encodes CSVEVGGVRGAFF. Using reference TRBV29-1 and TRBJ1-1 for the parts outside the CDR3, the full variable domain is SAVISQKPSRDICQRGTSLTIQCQVDSQVTMMFWYRQQPGQSLTLIATANQGSEATYESGFVIDKFPISRPNLTFSTLTVSNMSPEDSSIYLCSVEVGGVRGAFFGQGTRLTVV.

This clone was seen a few times. This sequence joins TRBV20-1 and TRBJ2-5; no definite D call. The CDR3 totals 10 residues. Germline V gene lookup returns CDR1 DFQATT and CDR2 SNEGSKA (reference sequence). The V and J ends lost 1 base and 5 bases respectively, with 2 bases between them. CDR3 in amino acids: CSARVETQYF. The CDR3 DNA is TGCAGTGCTAGAGTCGAGACCCAGTACTTC.

The chain combines TRBV6-5 with TRBJ2-5; 8 nucleotides align to TRBD2. Per the germline V gene, CDR1 is MNHEY and CDR2 is SVGAGI. The CDR3 covers 15 residues. V lost 5 bases and J lost 2; bases outside the gene matches: 7. CDR3 DNA: TGTGCCAGCAGTACGGGGGGGGGACTGCAAGAGACCCAGTACTTC. Translated, it gives CASSTGGGLQETQYF.

The chain is built from TRBV18 and TRBJ2-3; 7 bases are a match to TRBD2. V lost 2 bases to trimming and J lost 2 bases; unmatched junction nucleotides: 7. Germline-derived CDR1 and CDR2 are KGHSH and LQKENI. This CDR3 has 16 amino acids. The CDR3 spells CASSPRLADFTDTQYF. CDR3 DNA: TGTGCCAGCTCACCAAGGCTAGCGGATTTCACAGATACGCAGTATTTT.

V usage is TRBV27 and J usage is TRBJ2-1; 8 bases are a match to TRBD1. The CDR3 extends over 12 amino acids. Germline V lookup: CDR1 MNHEY, CDR2 SMNVEV (reference sequence). Trimming removed 4 bases from V and 12 bases from J; junction bases left unmatched: 5. CDR3 protein: CASSSGTGGQFF. The CDR3 coding sequence is TGTGCCAGCAGTTCTGGGACAGGAGGGCAGTTCTTC.

The sample holds one count of this clone. J is TRBJ2-1 and V is TRBV20-1; D is unresolved. The CDR3 sequence is 11 residues long. Trimming removed 3 bases from V and 10 bases from J, with 10 bases in between. The germline gives CDR1 DFQATT, CDR2 SNEGSKA (reference sequence). Written as DNA, the CDR3 is TGCAGTGCTAGGCTGATCAGGGAGCAGTTCTTC. It specifies CSARLIREQFF.

The gene calls are TRBV7-2 and TRBJ2-7; 9 bases are a match to TRBD2. V dropped 0 bases and J dropped 7; count of bases not matched to a gene: 10. In germline, CDR1 is SGHTA, CDR2 FQGNSA. There are 16 residues in the CDR3. The CDR3 spells CASSLASLAGAGEQYF. The CDR3 bases are TGTGCCAGCAGCTTAGCGTCACTAGCGGGCGCCGGTGAGCAGTACTTC.

As DNA, the CDR3 is TGTGCCAGCGGGTTGGAAGAGACCCAGTACTTC. It yields the protein CASGLEETQYF. The chain uses TRBV28 and TRBJ2-5; no reliable D call. V lost 8 bases and J 3 bases, leaving 7 bases between the germline ends. The germline gives CDR1 MDHEN, CDR2 SYDVKM. The CDR3 contains 11 residues.

The chain couples TRBV7-3 to TRBJ2-2; 7 nucleotides agree with TRBD1. CDR3 length equals 16 residues. The V segment lost 5 bases and the J segment 3 bases; nucleotides outside the gene matches: 9. Germline V gene sequence: CDR1 SGHTA, CDR2 FQGTGA. CDR3 in amino acids: CASSPIGQVDTGELFF. The CDR3 DNA reads as TGTGCCAGCAGCCCTATAGGACAGGTTGACACCGGGGAGCTGTTTTTT.

V gene TRBV7-2 combines with J gene TRBJ2-7; D not certain. The V end was cut by 1 base, the J end by 1 base, with 2 bases between. Germline lookup yields CDR1 SGHTA and CDR2 FQGNSA. The CDR3 spans 12 residues. The CDR3 bases are TGTGCCAGCAGCTTAGTGTCCTACGAGCAGTACTTC. Its protein is CASSLVSYEQYF.

As concerns this clone: The same CDR3 arises from other DNA sequences in this sample as well. CDR3 protein: CASSYRTQETQYF. CDR3 DNA sequence: TGTGCCAGCAGCTACAGGACTCAAGAGACCCAGTACTTC. The chain recombines TRBV7-2 with TRBJ2-5, with D tentatively TRBD1 or TRBD2 (5 bases each). V was cut by 4 bases and J by 2 bases, with 8 bases left in between. Germline loops: CDR1 SGHTA, CDR2 FQGNSA. The CDR3 length is 13 residues.

The chain links TRBV4-2 to TRBJ1-2, with a tentative D call TRBD1 (5 bases). Looked up from germline, CDR1 is LGHNA and CDR2 is YNFKEQ. V dropped 2 bases and J dropped 2 bases, with 9 bases sitting between them. CDR3 size: 14 residues. The CDR3 DNA is TGTGCCAGCAGCCAATTACAGGTCAACTATGGCTACACCTTC. Residues: CASSQLQVNYGYTF.

In its sample, this clone was seen a few times. The V and J genes are TRBV7-9 and TRBJ2-1; D may be TRBD1 (5 bases). V was cut by 3 bases and J by 1 base, with 10 bases left in between. This CDR3 has 15 residues. Germline V gene sequence: CDR1 SEHNR, CDR2 FQNEAQ (reference sequence). The CDR3: CASSLQGPSYNEQFF. In DNA, the CDR3 is TGTGCCAGCAGCTTGCAGGGTCCGTCCTACAATGAGCAGTTCTTC.

CDR3: CASSPPRGEAGKWTDTQYF. The DNA for the CDR3 is TGTGCCAGCAGTCCCCCCCGAGGGGAAGCTGGGAAATGGACAGATACGCAGTATTTT. The chain carries TRBV27 and TRBJ2-3; D possibly matches TRBD1 or TRBD2 (5 bases each). The length of the CDR3 is 19 residues. Between the trimmed V and J ends, which lost 5 bases and 3 bases, there was a span of 27 bases. Looked up from germline, CDR1 is MNHEY and CDR2 is SMNVEV (reference sequence).